This entry features one T cell receptor (beta chain) sequence. Its recognized antigen is unknown. Per-base qualities were not stored, and no clone one base away is much larger. Sample time point, as interpreted from the label and publication: cycle 1 day 1 (C1D1), immediately before nivolumab initiation. Every trial patient had relapsed following autologous stem cell transplantation, and prior brentuximab vedotin exposure was what differed among cohorts A, B and C. Magnetic negative selection with a Miltenyi CD4+ T cell isolation kit was used to purify CD4+ T cells from thawed PBMCs. The trial cohort comprised some 60 patients with relapsed/refractory classical Hodgkin lymphoma whose best overall responses were complete response, partial response or progressive disease. In the multi-cohort phase II CheckMate 205 trial, trial patients received single-agent nivolumab. An independent review committee assessed best overall response using the 2007 International Working Group response criteria. PBMCs from the trial were collected at three points: immediately before nivolumab initiation (C1D1), and during therapy at cycle 2 day 1 and cycle 4 day 1. Peripheral blood was collected in 8 mL Vacutainer Cell Preparation Tubes, from which PBMCs were isolated by centrifugation and then cryopreserved. Purified CD4+ and CD8+ fractions were prepared only for cases where an additional PBMC sample was available. Magnetically labelled cells were removed on LS columns in a quadroMACS separator, and the flow-through was retained as the purified fraction.

These data are taken from a study of PD-1 blockade in classical Hodgkin lymphoma (dated by TCRdb to between 2020 and 2021). About the investigation overall: Nivolumab dosing was 3 mg/kg intravenously every 2 weeks, continuing until either disease progression or unacceptable toxicity. The study used CyTOF and TCR beta sequencing to define a peripheral blood immune signature of response to PD-1 blockade in classical Hodgkin lymphoma. What the study reported, not specific to this receptor: Newly diagnosed patients were reported to have lower baseline TCR diversity than healthy donors, and relapsed/refractory patients were reported to have lower baseline TCR diversity still. Patients starting nivolumab less than 1 year after ASCT had lower diversity and were excluded from later analyses to avoid confounding by immune reconstitution. The study covered only a single clinical trial cohort, and the causes of the repertoire differences, possibly disease activity or prior therapy, were still not defined. Trial patients with a complete response had baseline diversity similar to that of newly diagnosed patients, while partial responders and progressors had significantly lower diversity. CD4+ but not CD8+ TCR diversity rose significantly by C4D1 (p=0.0027 vs p=0.16), most apparent in complete responders (p=0.02).

The Qiagen DNeasy kit was used to extract genomic DNA both from unsorted PBMCs and from the negatively selected CD4+ and CD8+ fractions. Using primers that anneal to V and J segments, immunoSEQ multiplex PCR amplified the TCR beta CDR3 regions. A synthetic immune receptor repertoire was used to minimize amplification bias, and any remaining bias was removed computationally after sequencing. Turning to the authors' computational methods: Repertoire diversity was quantified as the Shannon entropy index using custom Python scripts. The unsorted, CD4+ and CD8+ repertoires were each analyzed separately, with the exception of combined analyses, where CD4+ and CD8+ sequences were merged in silico. A clone was considered expanded if an increase in frequency of at least 2-fold after treatment relative to C1D1 was found, and a pseudocount of 0.5 was applied to clones undetected at baseline. Clones with 0 or 1 copy at C1D1 were classified as singleton clones, and clones with 2 or more copies were classified as non-singleton clones. Clones expanded in unsorted samples were annotated as CD4+, CD8+ or unknown by matching protein sequences in sorted samples from the same patient. Wilcoxon tests on paired samples were used to test changes in diversity from C1D1 to C4D1. Imported from immuneACCESS, the table was reduced by TCRdb to in-frame sequences with V and J called. These copies leave out some clones; in studies compared against another copy, an unresolved V gene accounts for under half, and the cause of the remainder is not known. V, J and clone size were drawn from that table, and D and trimming were deduced from the DNA. For this sample the table gives 25,000 or so clones, of which roughly 80% were detected only once. The ten largest clones represent about 2.4% of the sample.

The CDR3 spans 13 residues, from the cysteine through the phenylalanine. The entry retains the CDR3 DNA only, 39 bases that are in frame from base 1. CDR1 is given as MNHEY and CDR2 as SMNVEV, both from the germline V gene (reference sequence). The junction shows trimming of 4 bases on V and 8 bases on J, plus 14 bases between the germline ends. This sample comprised CD4+ T cells from blood, obtained at baseline. The chain was built from TRBV27 and TRBJ2-5; no D gene call is confident. The sequence was collected from a human donor with classical Hodgkin lymphoma. Read as DNA, the sequence is TGTGCCAGCAGTTACGACCGGGTTGCAACCCAGTACTTC. It specifies CASSYDRVATQYF.